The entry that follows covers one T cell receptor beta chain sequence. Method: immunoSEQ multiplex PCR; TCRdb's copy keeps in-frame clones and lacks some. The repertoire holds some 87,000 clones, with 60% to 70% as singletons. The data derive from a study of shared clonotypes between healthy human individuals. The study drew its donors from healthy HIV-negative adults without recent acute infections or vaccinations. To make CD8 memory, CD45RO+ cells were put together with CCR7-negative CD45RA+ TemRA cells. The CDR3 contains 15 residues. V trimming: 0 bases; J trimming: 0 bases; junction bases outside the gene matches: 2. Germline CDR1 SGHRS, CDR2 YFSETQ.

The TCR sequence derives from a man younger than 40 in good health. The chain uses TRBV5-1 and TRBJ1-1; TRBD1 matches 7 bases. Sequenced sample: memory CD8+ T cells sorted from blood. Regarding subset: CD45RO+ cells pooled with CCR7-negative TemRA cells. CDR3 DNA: TGCGCCAGCAGCTTGGCAGGGGGTATGAACACTGAAGCTTTCTTT. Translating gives CASSLAGGMNTEAFF.